Here is one T cell receptor beta chain with its context. Its antigen is not known. This entry belongs to a study of T cell repertoires in cytomegalovirus infection. About the research overall: CMV epitopes that were recently identified and HLA-C-restricted were used alongside well-studied HLA-B-restricted ones. Matching HLA type and CMV infection were both indicated by public TCR beta signatures.

Losses at the gene ends were 6 bases for V and 7 bases for J; bases not matched to a gene: 6. The CDR3 has 14 amino acids. CDR1 is ENHRY, CDR2 SYGVKD, per germline. Via MiXCR, TCRdb re-called the reads, giving one row per CDR3 protein. This table holds around 770,000 distinct CDR3 sequences, about 28% found once. Overall study findings and caveats: Summed frequency of shared TCR beta families picked out CMV carriers who also had the relevant HLA.

The chain employs TRBV10-3 and TRBJ2-1; TRBD2 matches 10 bases. Sequenced material: cultured CD8+ T cells from PBMCs, taken from culture after CMV antigen stimulation. The TCR was taken from a human donor in good health (CMV status not recorded). Some clones in this sample may be carry-over from other donors' samples. This chain's CDR3 is CAIRVAGGPNEQFF. The CDR3 nucleotides read TGTGCCATCAGGGTAGCGGGGGGCCCAAATGAGCAGTTCTTC.